This record looks at one T cell receptor beta chain sequence and its context. There is no known antigen for this receptor. No much larger clone exists at a distance of one base, and base qualities are not known. Including cysteine and phenylalanine, the CDR3 has 16 amino acids. Kept here is only the CDR3 DNA, which spans 48 bases and is read in frame from base 1. V sheds 5 bases and J sheds 5 bases, leaving 21 bases between their ends. Taken from the germline V gene (reference sequence), the CDR1 and CDR2 loops are LNHDA and SQIVND. The CDR3 regions of human TCRbeta chains were analyzed by immunosequencing. On the study's bioinformatics: Repertoire TCRs were checked for matches against a reference library of SARS-CoV-2-specific TCRs that had been generated using the MIRA antigen-specificity platform. Breadth meant the fraction of unique TCRs that were SARS-CoV-2-associated, whereas depth meant the fraction of total T cells that were SARS-CoV-2-associated. Using the MIRA data, each spike-specific TCR was mapped to the spike region that the TCR reacts to and placed in a CD4 or CD8 class. Log10-transformed breadth and depth values were compared by one-way ANOVA with Sidak's multiple comparisons tests. As stored in TCRdb, this immuneACCESS dataset retains in-frame rearrangements with V and J assigned. A fraction of the clones does not appear; measured against another copy, unresolved V genes explain less than half of the discrepancy, and the remainder lacks a known reason. Clonal size and the V and J genes are those of that table, whereas D and trimming came from the DNA. Counted in this sample were about 100,000 clones; over 75% of them appeared once. The top ten constitute 4.2% of the sample.

What this sample's time point label stands for: baseline before first vaccination. The treatment or condition label of this sample denotes: meningococcal conjugate vaccine given as trial control. Samples from vaccinated people were obtained from the UK trials COV001 and COV002, which included a single-blind randomized controlled phase 2/3 trial of AZD1222 (ChAdOx1 nCoV-19) in healthy adults. For TCRbeta chain sequencing, PBMC samples were collected from trial participants at day 0 and at day 28 after the second dose. These data belong to a study of T cell responses to AZD1222 COVID-19 vaccine (dated by TCRdb to the early 2020s). Broadly, across the study: A total of approximately 240 trial participants underwent TCR sequencing, of whom around 200 received two doses of AZD1222 and about 26 received two doses of the MenACWY control vaccine. Enrollment into the trials was organized by age into subgroups of 18-55, 56-69 and 70-plus years, and those subgroups contained 148, 28 and 57 TCR-sequenced participants, respectively.

Overall study outcomes, separate from this receptor: The vaccine-associated CD4 TCRs covered the entire spike protein, and the dominant responses fell in regions 160-218 and 743-854. The 56-69-year group was small, and its depth increase did not reach significance, likely because of low power. Epitopes outside the regions mutated in the B.1.351 and B.1.1.7 variants were reportedly recognized by nearly half of the unique spike-specific TCRs. No day 14 peak-response samples were available, so repertoires were characterized only after the peak T cell response. Participants were mostly white British, with more females than males. The authors suggested clonal diversity may have been underestimated. Only a handful of AZD1222 recipients were SARS-CoV-2 seropositive at baseline, limiting conclusions about previously exposed vaccinees. After two AZD1222 doses, spike-specific TCR breadth and depth were significantly higher than at day 0 and than in MenACWY recipients.

The sample here was peripheral blood, taken on day 0 of MenACWY control vaccination. The source of this sequence is an adult in good health. The chain employs TRBV19 and TRBJ1-1; the D segment could be TRBD1, given 5 matching bases. The CDR3 is CASSPGGVGVRTEAFF. The bases are TGTGCCAGTAGTCCTGGCGGGGTGGGGGTAAGAACTGAAGCTTTCTTT.